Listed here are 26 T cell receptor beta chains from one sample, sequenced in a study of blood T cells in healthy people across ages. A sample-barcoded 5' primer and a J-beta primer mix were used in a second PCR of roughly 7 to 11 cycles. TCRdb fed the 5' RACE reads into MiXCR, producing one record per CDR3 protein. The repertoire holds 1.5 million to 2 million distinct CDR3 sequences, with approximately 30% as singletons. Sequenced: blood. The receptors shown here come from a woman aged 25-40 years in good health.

CDR3 residues: CASRRFPGQGDQETQYF. The CDR3 DNA sequence: TGCGCCAGCAGACGCTTCCCGGGACAGGGAGACCAAGAGACCCAGTACTTC. This chain joins TRBV10-2 and TRBJ2-5, with 9 bases identical to TRBD1. V shed 6 bases, J shed 0 bases, and the junction held 11 bases outside the gene matches. In germline, CDR1 is WSHSY, CDR2 SAAADI. CDR3 length equals 17 residues.

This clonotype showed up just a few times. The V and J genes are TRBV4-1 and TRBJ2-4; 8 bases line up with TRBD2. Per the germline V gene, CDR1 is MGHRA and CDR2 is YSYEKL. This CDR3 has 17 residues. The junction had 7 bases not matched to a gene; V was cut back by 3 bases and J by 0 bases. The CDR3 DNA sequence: TGCGCCAGCAGCCACACACTAGCGGAATTAGCCAAAAACATTCAGTACTTC. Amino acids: CASSHTLAELAKNIQYF.

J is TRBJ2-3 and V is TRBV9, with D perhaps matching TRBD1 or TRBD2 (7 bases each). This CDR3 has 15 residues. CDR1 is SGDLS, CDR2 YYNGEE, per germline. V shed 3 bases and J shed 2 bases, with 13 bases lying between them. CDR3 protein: CASSARGGNTDTQYF. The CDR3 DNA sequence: TGTGCCAGCAGCGCCAGGGGGGGGAACACAGATACGCAGTATTTT.

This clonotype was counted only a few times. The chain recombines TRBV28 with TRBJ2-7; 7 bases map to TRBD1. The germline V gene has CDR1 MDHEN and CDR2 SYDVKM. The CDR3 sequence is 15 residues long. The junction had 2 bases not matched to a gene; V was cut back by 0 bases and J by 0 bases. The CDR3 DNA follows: TGTGCCAGCAGTTTATGGACAGGGAGCTCCTACGAGCAGTACTTC. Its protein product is CASSLWTGSSYEQYF.

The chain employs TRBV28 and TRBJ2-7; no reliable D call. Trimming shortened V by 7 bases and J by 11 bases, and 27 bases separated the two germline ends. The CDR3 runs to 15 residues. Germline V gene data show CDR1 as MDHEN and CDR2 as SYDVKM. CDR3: CASTPPVGSDAVEYF. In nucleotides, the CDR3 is TGTGCCAGCACCCCGCCCGTGGGGTCAGATGCGGTTGAGTACTTC.

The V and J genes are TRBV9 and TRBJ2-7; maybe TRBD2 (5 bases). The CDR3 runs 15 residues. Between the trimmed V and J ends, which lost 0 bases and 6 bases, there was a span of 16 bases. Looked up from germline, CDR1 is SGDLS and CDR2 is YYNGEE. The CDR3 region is CASSVGGPGTCEQYF. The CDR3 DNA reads TGTGCCAGCAGCGTAGGAGGGCCGGGTACGTGCGAGCAGTACTTC.

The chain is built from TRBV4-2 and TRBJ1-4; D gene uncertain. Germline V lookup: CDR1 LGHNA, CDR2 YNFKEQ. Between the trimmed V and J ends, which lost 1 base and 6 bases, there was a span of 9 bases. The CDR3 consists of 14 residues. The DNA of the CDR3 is TGTGCCAGCAGCCAAGGCATGGGGTATGAAAAACTGTTTTTT. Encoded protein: CASSQGMGYEKLFF.

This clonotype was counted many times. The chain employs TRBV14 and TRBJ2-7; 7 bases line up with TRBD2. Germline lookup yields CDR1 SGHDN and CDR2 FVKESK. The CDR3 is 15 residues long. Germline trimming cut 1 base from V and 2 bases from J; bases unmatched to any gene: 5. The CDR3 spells CASSQGAGVTYEQYF. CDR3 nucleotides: TGTGCCAGCAGCCAAGGGGCGGGGGTGACCTACGAGCAGTACTTC.

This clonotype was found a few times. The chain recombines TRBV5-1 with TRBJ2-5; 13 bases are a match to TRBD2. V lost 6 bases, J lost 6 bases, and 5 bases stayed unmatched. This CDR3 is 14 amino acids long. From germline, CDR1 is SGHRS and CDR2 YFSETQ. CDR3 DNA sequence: TGCGCCAGCACCGGGACTAGCGGGGAGAAGACCCAGTACTTC. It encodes CASTGTSGEKTQYF.

The CDR3 nucleotides are TGTGCCAGCAGCGAGCCGGAAGTGGAAGCTTTCTTT. It is translated as CASSEPEVEAFF. V usage is TRBV6-6 and J usage is TRBJ1-1; D unresolved. CDR1 is MNHNY, CDR2 SVGAGI, per germline (reference sequence). Trimming shortened V by 6 bases and J by 8 bases, and 13 bases separated the two germline ends. The CDR3 extends over 12 amino acids.

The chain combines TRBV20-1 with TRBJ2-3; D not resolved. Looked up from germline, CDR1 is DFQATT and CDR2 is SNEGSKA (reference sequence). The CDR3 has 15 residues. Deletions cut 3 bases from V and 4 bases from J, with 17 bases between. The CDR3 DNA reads TGCAGTGCTAGGGCCGTTAGGGCGGCTGCAGATACGCAGTATTTT. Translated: CSARAVRAAADTQYF.

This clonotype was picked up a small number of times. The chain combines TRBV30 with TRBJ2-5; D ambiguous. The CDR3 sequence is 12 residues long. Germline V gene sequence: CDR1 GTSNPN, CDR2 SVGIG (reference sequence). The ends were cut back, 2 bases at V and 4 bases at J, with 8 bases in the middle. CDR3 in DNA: TGTGCCTGGAGTCACCTTAGAGAGACCCAGTACTTC. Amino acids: CAWSHLRETQYF.

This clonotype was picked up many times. CDR3 nucleotide sequence: TGCGCCAGGCCTGGTCCCCACGAGCAGTACTTC. It encodes CARPGPHEQYF. The gene calls are TRBV5-1 and TRBJ2-7; D not resolved. CDR1 is SGHRS, CDR2 YFSETQ, per germline. This CDR3 has 11 amino acids. V was trimmed by 8 bases and J by 5 bases, leaving 11 bases between them.

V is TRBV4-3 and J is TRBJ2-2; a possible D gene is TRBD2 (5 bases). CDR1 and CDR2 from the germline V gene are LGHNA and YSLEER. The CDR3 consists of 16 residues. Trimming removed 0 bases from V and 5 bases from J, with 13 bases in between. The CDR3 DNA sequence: TGCGCCAGCAGCCAAGATCCCCTAGCATCAACCGGGGAGCTGTTTTTT. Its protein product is CASSQDPLASTGELFF.

The CDR3 nucleotides are TGTGCCAGCAGCCCGACAGGGGGCTATAGGAAACTGTTTTTT. Protein sequence: CASSPTGGYRKLFF. The chain uses TRBV3-1 and TRBJ1-4, with TRBD1 identical over 10 bases. The CDR3 loop spans 14 amino acids. Germline V gene data show CDR1 as LGHDT and CDR2 as YNNKEL (reference sequence). V shed 4 bases and J 11 bases; nucleotides not matched to a gene: 7.

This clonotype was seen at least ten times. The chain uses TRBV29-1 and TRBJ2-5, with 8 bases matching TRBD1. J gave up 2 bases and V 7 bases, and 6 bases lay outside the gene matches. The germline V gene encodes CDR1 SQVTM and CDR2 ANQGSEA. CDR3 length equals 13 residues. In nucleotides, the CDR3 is TGCAGCGCTAACAGGGGGAATCAAGAGACCCAGTACTTC. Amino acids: CSANRGNQETQYF. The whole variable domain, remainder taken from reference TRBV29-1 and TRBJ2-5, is SAVISQKPSRDICQRGTSLTIQCQVDSQVTMMFWYRQQPGQSLTLIATANQGSEATYESGFVIDKFPISRPNLTFSTLTVSNMSPEDSSIYLCSANRGNQETQYFGPGTRLLVL.

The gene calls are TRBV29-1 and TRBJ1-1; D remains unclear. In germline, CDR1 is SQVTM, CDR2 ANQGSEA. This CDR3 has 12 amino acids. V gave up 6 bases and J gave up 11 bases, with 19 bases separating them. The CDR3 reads CSVDMLLRRAFF. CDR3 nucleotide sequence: TGCAGCGTAGACATGCTTCTTAGACGGGCTTTCTTT.

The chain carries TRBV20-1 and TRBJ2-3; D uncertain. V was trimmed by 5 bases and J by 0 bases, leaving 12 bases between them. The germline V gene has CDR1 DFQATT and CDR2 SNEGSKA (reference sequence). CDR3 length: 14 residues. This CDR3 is CSAVEVPSTDTQYF. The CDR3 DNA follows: TGCAGTGCTGTGGAAGTCCCCAGCACAGATACGCAGTATTTT.

CDR3 DNA: TGTGCCAGCAGCTTGGGGGCAGGGCCCGGTCAGCCCCAGCATTTT. This sequence encodes CASSLGAGPGQPQHF. The chain couples TRBV7-6 to TRBJ1-5, with D perhaps TRBD1 (6 bases). Deletions cut 3 bases from V and 6 bases from J, with 15 bases between. This CDR3 comprises 15 residues. The germline gives CDR1 SGHVS, CDR2 FNYEAQ.

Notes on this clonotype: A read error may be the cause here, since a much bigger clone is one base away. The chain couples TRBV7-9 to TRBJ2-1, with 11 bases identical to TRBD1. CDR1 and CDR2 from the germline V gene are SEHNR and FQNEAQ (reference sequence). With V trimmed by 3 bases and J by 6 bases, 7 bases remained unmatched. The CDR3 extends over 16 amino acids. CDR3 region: CASSFVGQGARNEQFF. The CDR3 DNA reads TGTGCCAGCAGCTTCGTAGGACAGGGGGCGCGCAATGAGCAGTTCTTC.

CDR3 nucleotide sequence: TGTGCCAGCAGCGGTAGTATGGGGGTCACTGAAGCTTTCTTT. This sequence encodes CASSGSMGVTEAFF. This chain joins TRBV9 and TRBJ1-1; tentative D call: TRBD1 (5 bases). The CDR3 runs to 14 residues. Germline-derived CDR1 and CDR2 are SGDLS and YYNGEE. V was shortened by 3 bases and J by 4 bases, with 13 bases between the two germline ends. Looking up the rest from reference TRBV9 and TRBJ1-1 gives the full variable domain: DSGVTQTPKHLITATGQRVTLRCSPRSGDLSVYWYQQSLDQGLQFLIQYYNGEERAKGNILERFSAQQFPDLHSELNLSSLELGDSALYFCASSGSMGVTEAFFGQGTRLTVV.

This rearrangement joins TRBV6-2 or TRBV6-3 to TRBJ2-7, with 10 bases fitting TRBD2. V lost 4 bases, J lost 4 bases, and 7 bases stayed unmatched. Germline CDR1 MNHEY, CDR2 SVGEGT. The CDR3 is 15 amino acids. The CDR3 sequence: CASSSSGRKDYEQYF. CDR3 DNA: TGTGCCAGCAGTTCTAGCGGGAGAAAGGATTACGAGCAGTACTTC.

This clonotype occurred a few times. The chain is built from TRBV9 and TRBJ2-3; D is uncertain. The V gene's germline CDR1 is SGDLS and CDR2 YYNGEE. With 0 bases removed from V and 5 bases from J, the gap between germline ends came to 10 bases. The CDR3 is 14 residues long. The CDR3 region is CASSVGPSGDTQYF. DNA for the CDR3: TGTGCCAGCAGCGTAGGGCCCTCGGGAGATACGCAGTATTTT.

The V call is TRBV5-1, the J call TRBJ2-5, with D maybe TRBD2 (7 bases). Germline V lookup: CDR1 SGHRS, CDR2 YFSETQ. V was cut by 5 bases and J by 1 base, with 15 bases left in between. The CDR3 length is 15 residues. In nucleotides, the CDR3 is TGCGCCAGCAGAGGGGGGGCGCAGTTCCAAGAGACCCAGTACTTC. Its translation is CASRGGAQFQETQYF.

CDR3 sequence (DNA): TGCAGTGCTAGTGTGGGACAGGGGAGCACTGAAGCTTTCTTT. It encodes CSASVGQGSTEAFF. This chain links TRBV20-1 with TRBJ1-1, with 10 positions matching TRBD1. V lost 3 bases and J lost 4; bases outside the gene matches: 5. The CDR3 runs to 14 residues. Germline V gene data show CDR1 as DFQATT and CDR2 as SNEGSKA (reference sequence).

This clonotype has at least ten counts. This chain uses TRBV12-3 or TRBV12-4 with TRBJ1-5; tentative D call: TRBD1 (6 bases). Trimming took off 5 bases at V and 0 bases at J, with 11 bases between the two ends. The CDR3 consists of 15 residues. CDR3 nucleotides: TGTGCCAGCAGTCTTACAGGGATTAGCAATCAGCCCCAGCATTTT. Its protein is CASSLTGISNQPQHF.